Presented here are 6 T cell receptor beta chains from one specimen sequenced in a study of T cell responses to AZD1222 COVID-19 vaccine. Clones were sequenced by immunoSEQ multiplex PCR, and TCRdb holds only the in-frame ones, with some missing. In the table there are around 140,000 clones, around 89% of which are singletons. Sequenced here: peripheral blood, sampled on day 0 of AZD1222 vaccination. These receptors were collected from an adult in good health.

This clone was counted a few times. The chain is built from TRBV10-2 and TRBJ1-5; D is ambiguous. V was trimmed by 5 bases and J by 7 bases, leaving 15 bases between them. Germline V gene lookup returns CDR1 WSHSY and CDR2 SAAADI. CDR3 length: 14 amino acids. The CDR3, as DNA: TGCGCCAGCAGTCCCTCGGACCTCGGCCAGCCCCAGCATTTT. As protein: CASSPSDLGQPQHF.

The chain couples TRBV3-1 (or the pseudogene TRBV3-2) to TRBJ2-3, with 7 positions matching TRBD2. The germline CDR1 and CDR2 sequences are LGHDT and YNNKEL (reference sequence). The CDR3 extends over 15 amino acids. Trimming cost V 4 bases and J 5 bases; bases outside gene matches: 9. This chain's CDR3 is CASSRSGAGGDTQYF. CDR3 nucleotides: TGTGCCAGCAGCCGGAGCGGGGCCGGGGGAGATACGCAGTATTTT.

The V call is TRBV19, the J call TRBJ1-1; D not resolved. This CDR3 comprises 14 residues. Deletions cut 2 bases from V and 3 bases from J, with 10 bases between. Germline V CDR1 and CDR2: LNHDA, SQIVND (reference sequence). The CDR3 protein is CASSIWPWDTEAFF. CDR3 bases: TGTGCCAGTAGTATATGGCCGTGGGACACTGAAGCTTTCTTT.

The chain has TRBV27 and TRBJ2-5, with 11 bases that match TRBD2. Losses at the gene ends were 5 bases for V and 5 bases for J; bases not matched to a gene: 10. Germline CDR1 is MNHEY and CDR2 is SMNVEV (reference sequence). The CDR3 totals 16 residues. CDR3 region: CASSHSGGAERETQYF. CDR3 DNA: TGTGCCAGCAGTCATAGCGGGGGGGCCGAAAGGGAGACCCAGTACTTC.

The J gene is TRBJ2-7, the V gene TRBV5-6, with TRBD2 matching 7 bases. The V gene's germline CDR1 is SGHDT and CDR2 YYEEEE. V was clipped by 5 bases and J by 2 bases; unmatched bases: 7. The CDR3 spans 14 residues. The CDR3 sequence: CASRYTGGTYEQYF. The CDR3, as DNA: TGTGCCAGCAGGTATACGGGGGGAACCTACGAGCAGTACTTC. Based on the CDR3 plus reference TRBV5-6 and TRBJ2-7, the full variable domain is DAGVTQSPTHLIKTRGQQVTLRCSPKSGHDTVSWYQQALGQGPQFIFQYYEEEERQRGNFPDRFSGHQFPNYSSELNVNALLLGDSALYLCASRYTGGTYEQYFGPGTRLTVT.

This clone was observed a single time. The chain combines TRBV2 with TRBJ2-1; D is uncertain. Germline V gene data show CDR1 as SNHLY and CDR2 as FYNNEI. The V end lost 7 bases, the J end lost 8 bases, and 6 bases lay between the germline ends. The CDR3 has 10 amino acids. The CDR3 sequence: CASKGYEQFF. The DNA for the CDR3 is TGTGCCAGCAAGGGATATGAGCAGTTCTTC.